Listed below are T cell receptor beta chains from one sample, sequenced in a study of PD-1 blockade in classical Hodgkin lymphoma. Here immunoSEQ multiplex PCR was the method, and the copy in TCRdb shows in-frame clones only, minus some. The sample holds 10,000 to 15,000 clones; 80% to 95% are singletons and the top ten take approximately 10%. The sample in question was peripheral blood mononuclear cells (PBMCs), obtained at baseline. The receptors were gathered from a human donor with classical Hodgkin lymphoma. The CDR3 runs from the conserved cysteine through the conserved F or W.

TRBV7-2	TRBJ2-5	15	CASSLAGGDRETQYF
TRBV27	TRBJ2-7	14	CASSYRDRGGDQYF
TRBV5-1	TRBJ1-2	14	CASSLEGSDYGYTF
TRBV9	TRBJ2-5	14	CASSVPSGGETQYF
TRBV5-1	TRBJ2-5	14	CASSLAGVQETQYF
TRBV19	TRBJ2-7	14	CASSTGTKTYEQYF
TRBV6-5	TRBJ2-1	15	CASSYSGPPYNEQFF
TRBV19	TRBJ1-1	15	CASSIYRAGGTEAFF
TRBV7-6	TRBJ2-7	14	CASSLGGPPYEQYF
TRBV5-4	TRBJ1-6	15	CASSHRPLEDSPLHF
TRBV7-6	TRBJ2-7	15	CASSYPGQGADEQYF
TRBV5-1	TRBJ1-1	15	CASSLAVRGDTEAFF
TRBV9	TRBJ2-2	15	CASSVAGGDTGELFF
TRBV29-1	TRBJ1-2	11	CSATDGGGYTF
TRBV18	TRBJ2-3	15	CASSPRQGTPDTQYF
TRBV5-1	TRBJ1-1	14	CASSWDREDTEAFF
TRBV5-1	TRBJ1-4	14	CASSLDRSGEKLFF
TRBV6-6	TRBJ2-7	15	CASSRGTDPSYEQYF
TRBV29-1	TRBJ2-5	16	CSVLGGAAVPQETQYF
TRBV5-1	TRBJ1-3	12	CASSSQGTTIYF
TRBV13	TRBJ2-5	14	CASSSLGLEETQYF
TRBV6-5	TRBJ2-1	11	CASSQGQKQFF
TRBV6-5	TRBJ1-1	13	CASSYITGHEAFF
TRBV7-9	TRBJ2-7	14	CASSLGRGTYEQYF
TRBV7-2	TRBJ1-5	14	CASSLGDRGRPQHF
TRBV19	TRBJ2-3	16	CASGKGLAGFSDTQYF
TRBV6-6	TRBJ2-5	16	CASSDFRDRGQETQYF
TRBV7-9	TRBJ1-4	15	CASSLPPGGDEKLFF
TRBV10-3	TRBJ2-4	15	CAISDPPGDPNIQYF
TRBV2	TRBJ1-1	15	CASTGTADLNTEAFF
TRBV5-4	TRBJ2-3	14	CASSILAATDTQYF
TRBV5-6	TRBJ2-1	13	CASSLGGYNEQFF
TRBV4-1	TRBJ2-5	15	CASSSPRQGRETQYF
TRBV28	TRBJ1-1	15	CASSLPGQGYTEAFF
TRBV7-2	TRBJ2-7	13	CASSLVADYEQYF
TRBV5-1	TRBJ1-4	16	CASSLSFRDRSEKLFF
TRBV6-5	TRBJ2-7	14	CASSPGTGNYEQYF
TRBV5-5	TRBJ1-5	15	CASSLGPGGNQPQHF
TRBV5-1	TRBJ2-6	15	CASSPLDSGANVLTF
TRBV5-1	TRBJ2-2	15	CASSFGKEGAGELFF
TRBV7-9	TRBJ2-1	15	CASSLSGADYNEQFF
TRBV7-9	TRBJ2-5	14	CASSFYRGGETQYF
TRBV5-1	TRBJ1-5	14	CASSLVAGSQPQHF
TRBV5-1	TRBJ1-1	14	CASSLQGGNTEAFF
TRBV30	TRBJ2-7	15	CAWSVGRGSSYEQYF
TRBV6-5	TRBJ2-7	15	CASSLRDRGSYEQYF
TRBV5-1	TRBJ2-7	14	CASSLAQGAGEQYF
TRBV5-1	TRBJ1-6	14	CASSLQGDNSPLHF
TRBV28	TRBJ1-6	16	CASSFTVSLGDSPLHF
TRBV6-5	TRBJ2-1	13	CASRWDSYNEQFF
TRBV27	TRBJ2-7	15	CASSFPGTRTYEQYF
TRBV7-6	TRBJ1-4	16	CASRLTPESTNEKLFF
TRBV7-8	TRBJ1-2	19	CASSLGLSWGPSPPGGYTF